The clone carrying this TCR beta chain has a single count. The antigen remains unidentified. The data stem from a study of PD-1 blockade in classical Hodgkin lymphoma. The patients all showed relapse after autologous stem cell transplantation, while their brentuximab vedotin exposure varied. The patients, who had relapsed/refractory classical Hodgkin lymphoma, achieved best responses of complete response, partial response or progressive disease. Study-level points and caveats: There remain no defined causes for the repertoire differences, which possibly reflect disease activity or prior therapy. Diversity in CD4+ TCRs, unlike that measured in CD8+ TCRs, had risen significantly by C4D1. The study found complete responders had baseline diversity similar to newly diagnosed patients.

Trimming stripped 8 bases from V and 0 bases from J, with 17 bases between. Germline CDR1 and CDR2: GTSNPN and SVGIG (reference sequence). This CDR3 contains 16 residues. Here immunoSEQ multiplex PCR was the method, and the copy in TCRdb shows in-frame clones only, minus some. The repertoire includes fewer than 90,000 clones, roughly 89% of them detected once, and less than 25% sits in the top ten. The chain is built from TRBV30 and TRBJ2-6; perhaps D is TRBD1 or TRBD2 (5 bases each). This specimen was peripheral blood mononuclear cells (PBMCs), taken at baseline. The origin of this receptor is a human donor with classical Hodgkin lymphoma. The CDR3 loop reads CAGPREKSSGANVLTF. The CDR3 nucleotides read TGTGCCGGCCCCAGGGAGAAGTCCTCTGGGGCCAACGTCCTGACTTTC.